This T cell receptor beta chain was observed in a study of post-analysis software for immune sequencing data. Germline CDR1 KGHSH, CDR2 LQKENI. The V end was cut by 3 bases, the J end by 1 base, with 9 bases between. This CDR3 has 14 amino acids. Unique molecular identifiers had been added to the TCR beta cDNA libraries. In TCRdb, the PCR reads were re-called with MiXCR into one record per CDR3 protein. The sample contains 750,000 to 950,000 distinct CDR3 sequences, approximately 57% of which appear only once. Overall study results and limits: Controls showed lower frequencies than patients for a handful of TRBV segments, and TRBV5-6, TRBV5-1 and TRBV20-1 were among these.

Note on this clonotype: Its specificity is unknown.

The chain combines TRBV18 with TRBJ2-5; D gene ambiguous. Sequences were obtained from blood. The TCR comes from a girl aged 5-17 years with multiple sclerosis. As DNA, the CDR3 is TGTGCCAGCTCACCTCCCGGGTCCCAAGAGACCCAGTACTTC. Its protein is CASSPPGSQETQYF.